This T cell receptor beta chain came from a study of regulatory T cells in long-lasting Graves disease. Assembly of TCR beta libraries relied on iRepertoire HTBI primers together with Arm-PCR of CDR3 regions. TCRdb reprocessed the multiplex PCR reads with MiXCR, giving one entry per CDR3 protein. The table has under 800,000 distinct CDR3 sequences, roughly 15% seen once; the top ten hold around 18%. The time point is: newly diagnosed GD, antithyroid drugs for less than 3 months. Following extraction of RNA from PBMCs, that RNA was used to make the TCR library. EDTA tubes received approximately 10 milliliters of collected peripheral blood. These sequences were also reported in another study, on T cells in Graves' hyperthyroidism and ophthalmopathy.

The material sequenced was peripheral blood mononuclear cells (PBMCs), taken at new diagnosis, from a patient treated with antithyroid drugs. The sequence came from a young woman with Graves disease.

The CDR3 region has the DNA TGTGCCAGCAGTTCTTGGGGATCGGGTCAGCCCCAGCATTTT. Translated: CASSSWGSGQPQHF. The chain employs TRBV27 and TRBJ1-5; D is unclear. Germline V gene sequence: CDR1 MNHEY, CDR2 SMNVEV (reference sequence). The CDR3 consists of 14 residues. Trimming removed 4 bases at V and 6 bases at J, with 13 bases between.